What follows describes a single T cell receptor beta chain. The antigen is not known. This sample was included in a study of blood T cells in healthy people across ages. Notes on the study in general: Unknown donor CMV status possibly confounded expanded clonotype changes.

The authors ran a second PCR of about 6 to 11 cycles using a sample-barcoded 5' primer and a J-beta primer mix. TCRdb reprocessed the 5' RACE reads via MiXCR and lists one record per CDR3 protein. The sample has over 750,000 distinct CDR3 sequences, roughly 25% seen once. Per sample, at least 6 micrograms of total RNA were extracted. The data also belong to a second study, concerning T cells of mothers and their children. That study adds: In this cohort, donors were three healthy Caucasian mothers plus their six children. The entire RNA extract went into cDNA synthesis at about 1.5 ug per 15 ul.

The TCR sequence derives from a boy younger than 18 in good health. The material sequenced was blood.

This CDR3 reads CASSEGQQKLFF. CDR3 bases: TGTGCCAGCAGTGAAGGGCAGCAAAAACTGTTTTTT. The V and J genes are TRBV2 and TRBJ1-4; no definite D call. CDR1 and CDR2 (germline): SNHLY, FYNNEI. The CDR3 totals 12 residues. V was clipped by 1 base and J by 9 bases, with 6 bases between them.